This is a list of T cell receptor beta chains from one sample in a study of early T cells in non-severe SARS-CoV-2 infection. TCRdb reanalysed the 5' RACE reads using MiXCR and keeps one entry per CDR3 protein. The table lists around 81,000 distinct CDR3 sequences, 14% of them singletons. The sample consisted of whole blood. The receptors here all came from an adult who was a healthcare worker with PCR-confirmed SARS-CoV-2 infection or an uninfected control (not recorded which). The CDR3 runs from the conserved cysteine through the conserved F or W. D genes are given only for firm matches. Rows may omit the clone size; those that give it use once, few, many or a size class.

CDR3 length	V gene	D gene	J gene	clone size	CDR3 DNA	CDR3 protein
15	TRBV20-1	.	TRBJ2-3	few	TGCAGTGCTAGAGAATTCGTACAGGCCACAGATACGCAGTATTTT	CSAREFVQATDTQYF
13	TRBV12-3/TRBV12-4	.	TRBJ1-1	many	TGTGCCAGCAGTTTCGCCGGGAACACTGAAGCTTTCTTT	CASSFAGNTEAFF
14	TRBV12-3/TRBV12-4	.	TRBJ1-6	.	TGTGCCAGCACCTTCGGGGCTTGGAATTCACCCCTCCACTTT	CASTFGAWNSPLHF
13	TRBV30	.	TRBJ1-2	many	TGTGCCTGGAGCGGGCGAACCAGGGAGGGCTACACCTTC	CAWSGRTREGYTF
18	TRBV5-6	.	TRBJ1-1	few	TGTGCCAGCAGCAGGGGTGCTTGGATAGGGGCCATCCGGTCTGAAGCTTTCTTT	CASSRGAWIGAIRSEAFF
14	TRBV9	.	TRBJ2-3	few	TGTGCCAGCAGCCCCGGGCCCTACACAGATACGCAGTATTTT	CASSPGPYTDTQYF
16	TRBV6-2/TRBV6-3	.	TRBJ2-3	.	TGTGCCAGCCTACAACCTTTTAGCGGTAGCACAGATACGCAGTATTTT	CASLQPFSGSTDTQYF
13	TRBV29-1	.	TRBJ2-2	few	TGCAGCGTCAGGACAGCGAACACCGGGGAGCTGTTTTTT	CSVRTANTGELFF
14	TRBV12-3/TRBV12-4	TRBD1	TRBJ1-1	.	TGTGCCAGCAGTTTGGGACAGGGAGTTGCTGAAGCTTTCTTT	CASSLGQGVAEAFF
13	TRBV5-1	.	TRBJ1-2	many	TGCGCCAGCAGCTTGGTAGTCGGTTTTGGCTACACCTTC	CASSLVVGFGYTF
14	TRBV6-6	.	TRBJ1-5	many	TGTGCCAGCAGTTACTCGTCGGGGGATCAGCCCCAGCATTTT	CASSYSSGDQPQHF
14	TRBV7-6	.	TRBJ1-3	.	TGTGCCAGCAGCTTCAACAGGGCTGGAAACACCATATATTTT	CASSFNRAGNTIYF
16	TRBV7-2	.	TRBJ1-3	.	TGTGCCAGCAGCGTAATGGGGCACCTCTCTGGAAACACCATATATTTT	CASSVMGHLSGNTIYF
16	TRBV7-6	.	TRBJ1-3	.	TGTGCCAGCAGCCCCCTGAGACGGAGCTCTGGAAACACCATATATTTT	CASSPLRRSSGNTIYF
14	TRBV11-2	.	TRBJ2-3	.	TGTGCCAGCAGCACAACTAGGATCCCAGATACGCAGTATTTT	CASSTTRIPDTQYF
15	TRBV10-3	TRBD2	TRBJ2-1	many	TGTGCCATCAGTGATAAGCGGGGGTGGGCGAATGAGCAGTTCTTC	CAISDKRGWANEQFF
16	TRBV5-4	TRBD2	TRBJ2-5	.	TGTGCCAGCAGCTCCTTTCAGACTAGCGGGGAAGAGACCCAGTACTTC	CASSSFQTSGEETQYF
14	TRBV12-3/TRBV12-4	.	TRBJ1-2	.	TGTGCCAGCAGTTTGTTATGGCAGCCAGATGGCTACACCTTC	CASSLLWQPDGYTF
17	TRBV12-3/TRBV12-4	.	TRBJ1-2	.	TGTGCCAGCAGTCCCCGCGCCCTTTTCAGCCAGGATGGGGGCTACACCTTC	CASSPRALFSQDGGYTF
15	TRBV18	TRBD1	TRBJ2-5	few	TGTGCCAGCTCAAAGGGACAGGGGGTTCCAGAGACCCAGTACTTC	CASSKGQGVPETQYF
13	TRBV5-1	.	TRBJ1-1	.	TGCGCCAGCAGCTTGGCCTCGGGCGTTGAAGCTTTCTTT	CASSLASGVEAFF
15	TRBV12-3/TRBV12-4	TRBD1	TRBJ1-3	many	TGTGCCAGCAGTCCCACAGGGGGAGGAGGAAACACCATATATTTT	CASSPTGGGGNTIYF
12	TRBV7-7	.	TRBJ2-7	few	TGTGCCAGCAGCTCGAGACAGACCAAGCAGTACTTC	CASSSRQTKQYF
14	TRBV5-1	TRBD1	TRBJ1-5	.	TGCGCCAGCAGCGTAGGACAGGGTAATCAGCCCCAGCATTTT	CASSVGQGNQPQHF
11	TRBV30	.	TRBJ2-3	many	TGTGCCTGGAGAGTCGGCGGAACGCAGTATTTT	CAWRVGGTQYF
13	TRBV6-8	TRBD1	TRBJ1-5	few	TGTGCCACGGGACAGGGAAGTCATCAGCCCCAGCATTTT	CATGQGSHQPQHF
14	TRBV5-1	.	TRBJ2-5	few	TGCGCCAGCAGACCTGACTCGACCCAAGAGACCCAGTACTTC	CASRPDSTQETQYF
16	TRBV5-1	TRBD1	TRBJ2-3	.	TGCGCCAGCAGCTCGCCCACGACAGGGGGCGCAGATACGCAGTATTTT	CASSSPTTGGADTQYF
14	TRBV5-4	TRBD1	TRBJ2-7	medium-sized	TGTGCCAGCAGCTTGGACAGGGGGCTGGCCGAGCAGTACTTC	CASSLDRGLAEQYF
14	TRBV20-1	TRBD1	TRBJ2-1	few	TGCAGTGCTAGAGATGGATACAGGGGAAATGAGCAGTTCTTC	CSARDGYRGNEQFF
13	TRBV7-8	TRBD1	TRBJ1-1	few	TGTGCCAGCAGCTTGGACAGGACCGCTGAAGCTTTCTTT	CASSLDRTAEAFF
12	TRBV7-9	.	TRBJ1-2	.	TGTGCCAGCAGCTTTGGGCCTCGAGGCTACACCTTC	CASSFGPRGYTF
15	TRBV7-9	.	TRBJ2-3	few	TGTGCCAGCAGCTTAGGAGGTGCAGGCACAGATACGCAGTATTTT	CASSLGGAGTDTQYF
14	TRBV19	.	TRBJ1-4	few	TGTGCCAGTAGTGTACAGGCGAATAATGAAAAACTGTTTTTT	CASSVQANNEKLFF
14	TRBV20-1	TRBD1	TRBJ2-1	.	TGCAGTGCTAGTTCGACAGGGCTGGGCGATGAGCAGTTCTTC	CSASSTGLGDEQFF
12	TRBV20-1	.	TRBJ1-1	few	TGCAGTGCCAGGGAGGGGGGCACTGAAGCTTTCTTT	CSAREGGTEAFF
12	TRBV29-1	.	TRBJ1-2	.	TGCAGCGTGGGGGACGACGACTATGGCTACACCTTC	CSVGDDDYGYTF
15	TRBV7-8	TRBD1	TRBJ2-5	.	TGTGCCAGCAGCCCATCCACAGGGGCCCAAGAGACCCAGTACTTC	CASSPSTGAQETQYF
16	TRBV5-4	TRBD1	TRBJ1-2	.	TGTGCCAGCAGCTCCACCGGGACAGGGGTTGGTATTGGCTACACCTTC	CASSSTGTGVGIGYTF
15	TRBV10-2	.	TRBJ1-3	few	TGCGCCAGCAGTGGACCAGGAACATCTGGAAACACCATATATTTT	CASSGPGTSGNTIYF
15	TRBV7-8	TRBD1	TRBJ2-2	many	TGTGCCAGCAGCTTCCTAGGGCAGGGGGCCGGGGAGCTGTTTTTT	CASSFLGQGAGELFF
13	TRBV29-1	.	TRBJ1-3	many	TGCAGCGTTGCAGCCTCCTCTGGAAACACCATATATTTT	CSVAASSGNTIYF
16	TRBV7-2	.	TRBJ2-2	.	TGTGCCAGCAGCCTGGGACGGGGGTCGAACACCGGGGAGCTGTTTTTT	CASSLGRGSNTGELFF
13	TRBV12-3/TRBV12-4	.	TRBJ2-6	many	TGTGCCAGCAGTCGATCTGGGGCCAACGTCCTGACTTTC	CASSRSGANVLTF
14	TRBV6-5	.	TRBJ1-1	few	TGTGCCAGCAGTTTCACAGTTTCAGACACTGAAGCTTTCTTT	CASSFTVSDTEAFF
15	TRBV28	.	TRBJ2-3	many	TGTGCCAGCATTACCCCCAGGGGTGGGCCAGATACGCAGTATTTT	CASITPRGGPDTQYF
14	TRBV5-1	TRBD1	TRBJ1-2	.	TGCGCCAGCAGCGGGACAGGGGGCAGATATGGCTACACCTTC	CASSGTGGRYGYTF
14	TRBV7-3	.	TRBJ2-1	once	TGTGCCAGCAGCACGGACAGTATGGCCTACGAGCAGTTCTTC	CASSTDSMAYEQFF
13	TRBV18	.	TRBJ1-1	many	TGTGCCAGCTCGGTCAGTGAGAACACTGAAGCTTTCTTT	CASSVSENTEAFF
15	TRBV2	TRBD1	TRBJ2-2	.	TGTGCCAGCAGTGTACGACAGGGGGCGACCGGGGAGCTGTTTTTT	CASSVRQGATGELFF
15	TRBV4-3	.	TRBJ2-2	many	TGCGCCAGCAGCCAGGGCTATGGGGGCACCGGGGAGCTGTTTTTT	CASSQGYGGTGELFF
13	TRBV5-1	.	TRBJ1-1	few	TGCGCCAGCAGCCCTCTTGGGACGGGGGAAGCTTTCTTT	CASSPLGTGEAFF
17	TRBV27	TRBD1	TRBJ2-1	few	TGTGCCAGCACCGCCCGGCCTAGGGACAGGGGTTACAATGAGCAGTTCTTC	CASTARPRDRGYNEQFF
15	TRBV5-1	.	TRBJ2-7	few	TGCGCCAGCAGCTTGGCAGTCGGACTAACCTACGAGCAGTACTTC	CASSLAVGLTYEQYF
14	TRBV20-1	.	TRBJ2-7	.	TGCAGTGCTAGAGATCATGGCAACTCCTACGAGCAGTACTTC	CSARDHGNSYEQYF